The clone carrying this T cell receptor beta chain has a count of ten or more. The source of the sample is a study of T-cell reconstitution after alpha-beta-depleted transplantation in children. Preparation of the TCRbeta library was carried out with unique molecular identifiers. In TCRdb, the PCR reads were re-called with MiXCR into one record per CDR3 protein. Found here are hundreds of thousands of distinct CDR3 sequences, approximately 17% of them singletons; the top ten hold around 0.96%. In germline, CDR1 is KGHDR, CDR2 SFDVKD. CDR3 length: 14 residues. Trimming removed 1 base at V and 6 bases at J, with 9 bases between.

The receptor was derived from a human donor who donated a stem cell graft to a child with acute myeloid leukemia. This rearrangement joins TRBV24-1 to TRBJ2-1; D not certain. Material: PBMCs from the stem cell graft donor, obtained from the stem cell graft. The CDR3 coding sequence is TGTGCCACCAGTGATTTAAGTGGGTCCAATGAGCAGTTCTTC. Amino acid sequence: CATSDLSGSNEQFF.